These T cell receptor beta chains were read from a single sample in a study of T cells in Graves' hyperthyroidism and ophthalmopathy. TCRdb reanalysed the multiplex PCR reads using MiXCR and keeps one entry per CDR3 protein. Here the sample spans under 700,000 distinct CDR3 sequences, under 60% being singletons. The sample taken for sequencing was peripheral blood or thyroid tissue (not recorded which). Every receptor here comes from a woman under 30 with Graves' hyperthyroidism. Each CDR3 is given with its conserved first and last residue. Fields, in order: clone size, D gene, V gene, J gene, CDR3 protein, CDR3 DNA. The D gene is left open where the match is weak. Only some rows state a clone size, as once, few, many or a class for expanded clones.

-	TRBD1	TRBV2	TRBJ1-6	CASRLGTGEYSPLHF	TGTGCCAGCAGACTCGGGACAGGGGAGTACTCACCCCTCCACTTT
many	TRBD1	TRBV7-9	TRBJ1-6	CASSLPGQGNSPLHF	TGTGCCAGCAGCCTGCCGGGACAGGGGAATTCACCCCTCCACTTT
-	TRBD1	TRBV12-3/TRBV12-4	TRBJ1-2	CASKQGLLGYTF	TGTGCCAGCAAACAGGGGCTATTGGGCTACACCTTC
few	-	TRBV7-9	TRBJ2-5	CASSPRVGYYQETQYF	TGTGCCAGCAGCCCCCGTGTAGGATACTACCAAGAGACCCAGTACTTC
-	-	TRBV19	TRBJ2-7	CASSPETSSYEQYF	TGTGCCAGTAGTCCCGAGACAAGTTCCTACGAGCAGTACTTC
few	-	TRBV24-1	TRBJ2-7	CATSDSAGDYEQYF	TGTGCCACCAGTGATTCCGCCGGGGACTACGAGCAGTACTTC
-	-	TRBV5-1	TRBJ1-1	CASSLMQPLGETFF	TGTGCCAGCAGCTTGATGCAGCCTCTGGGAGAAACTTTCTTT
many	TRBD1	TRBV2	TRBJ2-5	CASSPGGLETQYF	TGTGCCAGCAGTCCAGGGGGCCTCGAGACCCAGTACTTC
-	-	TRBV15	TRBJ1-2	CATSIGVSNYGYTF	TGTGCCACCAGCATAGGAGTCTCTAACTATGGCTACACCTTC
-	-	TRBV6-9	TRBJ1-2	CASSSVREPQGYTF	TGTGCCAGCAGTTCAGTTCGAGAGCCCCAAGGCTACACCTTC
many	-	TRBV24-1	TRBJ1-5	CATSDVAEGHQPQHF	TGTGCCACCAGTGACGTCGCAGAGGGGCATCAGCCCCAGCATTTT
-	TRBD1	TRBV7-9	TRBJ2-1	CASSSRRTGAYNEQFF	TGTGCCAGCAGCTCACGTCGGACAGGGGCTTACAATGAGCAGTTCTTC
few	-	TRBV7-2	TRBJ1-6	CASSLDPGRPYNSPLHF	TGTGCCAGCAGCTTAGATCCGGGGAGGCCCTATAATTCACCCCTCCACTTT
-	-	TRBV7-2	TRBJ1-1	CANSLGRLTVNTEAFF	TGTGCCAACAGCTTAGGAAGGCTAACAGTTAACACTGAAGCTTTCTTT
few	-	TRBV7-2	TRBJ2-5	CASKLGRGQETQYF	TGTGCCAGCAAGTTAGGCAGGGGACAAGAGACCCAGTACTTC
many	-	TRBV24-1	TRBJ2-6	CATSDPRNRAGANVLTF	TGTGCCACCAGTGACCCCCGCAACAGGGCTGGGGCCAACGTCCTGACTTTC
-	-	TRBV20-1	TRBJ2-7	CSASPPQQGLYEQYF	TGCAGTGCTTCTCCCCCGCAACAGGGACTCTACGAGCAGTACTTC
many	-	TRBV2	TRBJ1-4	CASSEVMGTNEKLFF	TGTGCCAGCAGTGAAGTAATGGGAACTAATGAAAAACTGTTTTTT
many	-	TRBV2	TRBJ1-3	CASSELGQSSGNTIYF	TGTGCCAGCAGTGAATTAGGCCAAAGCTCTGGAAACACCATATATTTT
once	TRBD1	TRBV24-1	TRBJ1-1	CATSDADRVRAFF	TGTGCCACCAGTGACGCGGACAGGGTTCGGGCTTTCTTT
-	TRBD1	TRBV7-8	TRBJ1-1	CASTTGFGTEAFF	TGTGCCAGCACGACAGGGTTCGGCACTGAAGCTTTCTTT
-	-	TRBV7-2	TRBJ1-2	CASSSSDRSNYGYTF	TGTGCCAGCAGCTCTTCCGACAGGAGTAACTATGGCTACACCTTC
many	-	TRBV2	TRBJ1-4	CASKGLISEKLFF	TGTGCCAGCAAAGGGCTTATCAGTGAAAAACTGTTTTTT
-	TRBD1	TRBV29-1	TRBJ1-2	CSSAGTGVFGYTF	TGCAGCAGCGCCGGGACAGGGGTCTTCGGCTACACCTTC